This passage covers 10 T cell receptor beta chains from one sample sequenced in a study of blood T cell repertoires in COVID-19. Repertoires were generated with immunoSEQ multiplex PCR, while TCRdb's copy carries only in-frame clones and drops some. The sample holds about 390,000 clones; around nine tenths are singletons and the top ten take approximately 10%. Sequenced: PBMCs or T cells enriched from blood (not recorded which). The receptors were gathered from a woman in her forties or fifties who had recovered from COVID-19.

The gene calls are TRBV3-1 (or the pseudogene TRBV3-2) and TRBJ1-6; D remains unclear. CDR3 length equals 15 residues. Germline CDR1 reads LGHDT; CDR2 reads YNNKEL (reference sequence). The V and J ends lost 0 bases and 9 bases respectively, with 12 bases between them. The CDR3 loop is CASSQDQPGSSPLHF. CDR3 nucleotides: TGTGCCAGCAGCCAAGATCAACCAGGTTCTTCACCCCTCCACTTT.

CDR3 protein: CAISEASGGTDTQYF. The CDR3 nucleotides are TGTGCCATCAGTGAGGCTAGCGGGGGCACAGATACGCAGTATTTT. This chain uses TRBV10-3 with TRBJ2-3; 9 positions match TRBD2. This CDR3 region has 15 residues. Germline trimming cut 2 bases from V and 1 base from J; bases unmatched to any gene: 1. Germline V gene lookup returns CDR1 ENHRY and CDR2 SYGVKD.

The chain couples TRBV27 to TRBJ2-7; TRBD1 agrees at 7 bases. The V and J ends lost 4 bases and 4 bases, in that order; junction bases with no gene match: 7. CDR1 MNHEY and CDR2 SMNVEV come from the germline V gene (reference sequence). This CDR3 contains 14 residues. The CDR3 is CASSWYRGAYEQYF. As DNA, the CDR3 is TGTGCCAGCAGTTGGTACAGGGGCGCGTACGAGCAGTACTTC.

The chain recombines TRBV7-3 with TRBJ2-3, with D possibly being TRBD1 (5 bases). The V gene lost 1 base and the J gene lost 2 bases, with 7 bases spanning the gap. In germline, CDR1 is SGHTA, CDR2 FQGTGA. The CDR3 has 14 residues. In nucleotides, the CDR3 is TGTGCCAGCAGCTTAAAGGACAACACAGATACGCAGTATTTT. Protein sequence: CASSLKDNTDTQYF.

This clone has a handful of counts. This sequence joins TRBV5-4 and TRBJ2-5; D is perhaps TRBD2 (6 bases). The CDR3 is 13 amino acids. From germline, CDR1 is SGHNT and CDR2 YYREEE (reference sequence). Trimming pared 7 bases from V and 2 bases from J, leaving 12 bases between. In DNA form, the CDR3 reads TGTGCCAGCGGGGCCGGGGGACAAGAGACCCAGTACTTC. Its translation: CASGAGGQETQYF.

CDR3 loop: CASSPIQGARPYYGYTF. In DNA, the CDR3 is TGTGCCAGCAGCCCAATCCAGGGCGCACGCCCCTACTATGGCTACACCTTC. The V call is TRBV7-8, the J call TRBJ1-2; D possibly corresponds to TRBD1 (5 bases). The CDR3 is 17 residues long. V was shortened by 5 bases and J by 3 bases, with 22 bases between the two germline ends. Germline loops: CDR1 SGHVS, CDR2 FQNEAQ.

The chain carries TRBV11-2 and TRBJ1-3, with 9 nucleotides matching TRBD1. The CDR3 totals 16 residues. V shed 4 bases, J shed 3 bases, and the junction held 7 bases outside the gene matches. Germline V lookup: CDR1 SGHAT, CDR2 FQNNGV. The chain's CDR3 is CASSSDRGAYGNTIYF. The CDR3, as DNA: TGTGCCAGCAGCTCAGACAGGGGGGCTTATGGAAACACCATATATTTT.

In its sample, this clone was seen many times. The V call is TRBV7-6, the J call TRBJ1-1, with 7 nucleotides matching TRBD1. The CDR3 is 14 residues long. Germline-derived CDR1 and CDR2 are SGHVS and FNYEAQ. The ends lost 7 bases at V and 2 bases at J; junction bases unmatched: 7. CDR3 in DNA: TGTGCCAGCAACGCCGGGACAGAAAACACTGAAGCTTTCTTT. It is translated as CASNAGTENTEAFF.

The J gene is TRBJ1-6, the V gene TRBV4-3; D remains unclear. V was trimmed by 5 bases and J by 0 bases, leaving 14 bases between them. The germline V gene has CDR1 LGHNA and CDR2 YSLEER. This CDR3 spans 17 amino acids. In nucleotides, the CDR3 is TGCGCCAGCAGCAAAGGGAGTTCAAGCTCCTATAATTCACCCCTCCACTTT. This encodes CASSKGSSSSYNSPLHF.

The genes are TRBV18 and TRBJ1-3; no clear D. The CDR3 is made up of 17 amino acids. Trimming removed 6 bases from V and 0 bases from J, with 18 bases in between. The V gene's germline CDR1 is KGHSH and CDR2 LQKENI. The CDR3: CASSLGLSTFSGNTIYF. CDR3 DNA sequence: TGTGCCAGCTCCCTAGGATTGAGCACCTTCTCTGGAAACACCATATATTTT. The variable domain in full, with the rest retrieved from reference TRBV18 and TRBJ1-3, is NAGVMQNPRHLVRRRGQEARLRCSPMKGHSHVYWYRQLPEEGLKFMVYLQKENIIDESGMPKERFSAEFPKEGPSILRIQQVVRGDSAAYFCASSLGLSTFSGNTIYFGEGSWLTVV.